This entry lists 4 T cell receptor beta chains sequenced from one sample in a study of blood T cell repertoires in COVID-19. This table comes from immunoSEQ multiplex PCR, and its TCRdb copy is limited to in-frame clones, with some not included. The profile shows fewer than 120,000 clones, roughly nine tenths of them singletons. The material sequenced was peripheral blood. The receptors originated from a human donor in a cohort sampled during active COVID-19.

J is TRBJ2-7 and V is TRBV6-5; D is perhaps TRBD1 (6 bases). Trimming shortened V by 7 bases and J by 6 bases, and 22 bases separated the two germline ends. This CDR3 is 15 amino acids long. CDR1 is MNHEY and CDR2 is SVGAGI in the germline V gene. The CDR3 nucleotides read TGTGCCAGCATCAGAGGGGGAACCCCAGCCGGCGAGCAGTACTTC. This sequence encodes CASIRGGTPAGEQYF.

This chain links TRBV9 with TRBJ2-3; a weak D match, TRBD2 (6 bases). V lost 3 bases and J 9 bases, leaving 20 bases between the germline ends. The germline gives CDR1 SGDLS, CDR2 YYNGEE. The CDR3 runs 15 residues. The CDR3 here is CASSAGTRARLTQYF. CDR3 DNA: TGTGCCAGCAGCGCCGGGACTCGGGCGAGGTTGACGCAGTATTTT.

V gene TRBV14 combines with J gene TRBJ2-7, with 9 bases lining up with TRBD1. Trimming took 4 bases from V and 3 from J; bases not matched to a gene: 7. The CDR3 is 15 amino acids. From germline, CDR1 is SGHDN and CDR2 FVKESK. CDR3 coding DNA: TGTGCCAGCAGCCCCGGGACAGGGACTATCTACGAGCAGTACTTC. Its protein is CASSPGTGTIYEQYF.

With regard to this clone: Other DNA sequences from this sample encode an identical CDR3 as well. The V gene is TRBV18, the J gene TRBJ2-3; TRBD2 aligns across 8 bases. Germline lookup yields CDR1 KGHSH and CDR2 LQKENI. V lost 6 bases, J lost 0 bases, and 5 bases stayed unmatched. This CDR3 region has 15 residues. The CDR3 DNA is TGTGCCAGCTCGACTACTAGCGGCAGCACAGATACGCAGTATTTT. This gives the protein CASSTTSGSTDTQYF.